This entry lists 19 T cell receptor beta chains sequenced from one sample in a study of blood T cell repertoires in COVID-19. The method was immunoSEQ multiplex PCR; TCRdb's version includes in-frame clones alone and lacks a portion of them. The table records fewer than 500,000 clones, 70% to 90% of them present only once. Material for sequencing was PBMCs or T cells enriched from blood (not recorded which). Every receptor here comes from a woman aged 18-35 years with acute COVID-19.

The chain employs TRBV15 and TRBJ1-2; TRBD1 matches at 9 bases. V shed 1 base, J shed 6 bases, and the junction held 9 bases outside the gene matches. The germline CDR1 and CDR2 sequences are LNHNV and YYDKDF (reference sequence). This CDR3 is 16 amino acids long. CDR3 bases: TGTGCCACCAGCAGAGTTGGACAGGGGCTATCCCATGGCTACACCTTC. Translating it yields CATSRVGQGLSHGYTF.

This chain uses TRBV9 with TRBJ2-2; D is unresolved. V lost 0 bases to trimming and J lost 6 bases, with 6 bases between them. The CDR3 runs 13 residues. CDR1 and CDR2 (germline): SGDLS, YYNGEE. The CDR3 protein is CASSVVAAGELFF. CDR3 nucleotide sequence: TGTGCCAGCAGCGTAGTGGCTGCCGGGGAGCTGTTTTTT. Full variable domain (outside the CDR3, taken from reference TRBV9 and TRBJ2-2): DSGVTQTPKHLITATGQRVTLRCSPRSGDLSVYWYQQSLDQGLQFLIQYYNGEERAKGNILERFSAQQFPDLHSELNLSSLELGDSALYFCASSVVAAGELFFGEGSRLTVL.

V gene TRBV10-2 combines with J gene TRBJ2-7, with TRBD1 matching over 7 bases. V dropped 0 bases and J dropped 0; count of bases not matched to a gene: 8. In germline, CDR1 is WSHSY, CDR2 SAAADI. The CDR3 loop spans 17 amino acids. The chain's CDR3 is CASSESVGQRFSYEQYF. In DNA form, the CDR3 reads TGCGCCAGCAGTGAGTCCGTGGGACAGAGGTTCTCCTACGAGCAGTACTTC.

The chain uses TRBV4-1 and TRBJ1-1; D might be TRBD1 (6 bases). Germline assignment: CDR1 MGHRA and CDR2 YSYEKL. Trimming removed 0 bases at V and 8 bases at J, with 7 bases between. CDR3 length: 12 residues. The chain's CDR3 is CASSQERGEAFF. The CDR3 nucleotides are TGCGCCAGCAGCCAAGAGAGGGGGGAAGCTTTCTTT.

The CDR3 here is CASSLGPQGLSTDTQYF. CDR3 DNA: TGCGCCAGCAGCTTGGGACCACAGGGTCTTAGCACAGATACGCAGTATTTT. The chain joins TRBV5-1 to TRBJ2-3; D perhaps matches TRBD1 (6 bases). V was cut by 0 bases and J by 0 bases, with 14 bases left in between. The CDR3 has 17 residues. The germline V gene has CDR1 SGHRS and CDR2 YFSETQ. Full variable domain (outside the CDR3, taken from reference TRBV5-1 and TRBJ2-3): KAGVTQTPRYLIKTRGQQVTLSCSPISGHRSVSWYQQTPGQGLQFLFEYFSETQRNKGNFPGRFSGRQFSNSRSEMNVSTLELGDSALYLCASSLGPQGLSTDTQYFGPGTRLTVL.

V is TRBV28 and J is TRBJ1-1; D call uncertain. V gave up 7 bases and J gave up 8 bases, with 11 bases separating them. The CDR3 loop spans 11 amino acids. From germline, CDR1 is MDHEN and CDR2 SYDVKM. The CDR3 spells CASIFPGEAFF. In DNA, the CDR3 is TGTGCCAGCATCTTCCCCGGGGAAGCTTTCTTT.

This clone was detected once. V usage is TRBV5-1 and J usage is TRBJ2-7; TRBD2 might be the D (5 bases). CDR1 is SGHRS and CDR2 is YFSETQ in the germline V gene. The CDR3 has 14 amino acids. The V end was cut by 4 bases, the J end by 4 bases, with 15 bases between. As DNA, the CDR3 is TGCGCCAGCAGCGCGCCGGGATCCGTGTACGAGCAGTACTTC. It codes for CASSAPGSVYEQYF.

The chain combines TRBV14 with TRBJ1-1, with a possible D match to TRBD1 (5 bases). Trimming pared 1 base from V and 11 bases from J, leaving 14 bases between. Germline assignment: CDR1 SGHDN and CDR2 FVKESK. This CDR3 region has 13 residues. Here the CDR3 reads CASSQVGRGMAFF. CDR3 in DNA: TGTGCCAGCAGCCAAGTCGGAAGGGGTATGGCTTTCTTT.

J is TRBJ1-6 and V is TRBV5-4; no clear D gene. CDR1 is SGHNT, CDR2 YYREEE, per germline (reference sequence). The CDR3 sequence is 15 residues long. The V and J ends lost 3 bases and 8 bases respectively, with 15 bases between them. CDR3 in amino acids: CASSSWSGSYSPLHF. The CDR3 DNA reads TGTGCCAGCAGCTCCTGGTCGGGTTCTTATTCACCCCTCCACTTT.

About this clone itself: The junction and the germline gene differ at one end; a read error may be behind it. J is TRBJ2-2 and V is TRBV7-9; D ambiguous. The CDR3 totals 18 residues. Per the germline V gene, CDR1 is SEHNR and CDR2 is FQNEAQ (reference sequence). CDR3 DNA sequence: TGTGCCAGCAGTTTAGTTGTGTCGTTCCAGTCCGAAACCGGGGAGCTGTTTTTT. This gives the protein CASSLVVSFQSETGELFF.

This sequence joins TRBV29-1 and TRBJ1-2; D might be TRBD1 (5 bases). Trimming pared 0 bases from V and 4 bases from J, leaving 9 bases between. CDR1 is SQVTM and CDR2 is ANQGSEA in the germline V gene. The CDR3 has 13 residues. CDR3 sequence reads: CSVEDGTSYGYTF. CDR3 sequence (DNA): TGCAGCGTTGAAGACGGGACTTCCTATGGCTACACCTTC.

The V and J genes are TRBV13 and TRBJ2-5; no definite D call. Trimming stripped 3 bases from V and 6 bases from J, with 11 bases between. The CDR3 covers 13 residues. The germline CDR1 and CDR2 sequences are PRHDT and FYEKMQ (reference sequence). CDR3 sequence: CASSFPYSQTQYF. As DNA, the CDR3 is TGTGCCAGCAGCTTCCCTTATAGCCAGACCCAGTACTTC.

The chain is built from TRBV28 and TRBJ2-1, with 8 bases identical to TRBD1. The length of the CDR3 is 14 residues. Germline V gives CDR1 MDHEN, CDR2 SYDVKM. V lost 5 bases to trimming and J lost 9 bases; unmatched junction nucleotides: 9. In DNA form, the CDR3 reads TGTGCCAGCAGTACAGCCGGACAGGGAAGTGAGCAGTTCTTC. Amino acids: CASSTAGQGSEQFF. The full variable domain, rest sourced from reference TRBV28 and TRBJ2-1, is DVKVTQSSRYLVKRTGEKVFLECVQDMDHENMFWYRQDPGLGLRLIYFSYDVKMKEKGDIPEGYSVSREKKERFSLILESASTNQTSMYLCASSTAGQGSEQFFGPGTRLTVL.

This clone was seen a single time. CDR3 DNA: TGTGCCAGCAGCTTGCAGGGGTATGAGCAGTTCTTC. Amino acid sequence: CASSLQGYEQFF. The chain employs TRBV5-6 and TRBJ2-1; D may be TRBD1 (6 bases). Deletions cut 1 base from V and 8 bases from J, with 7 bases between. CDR1 and CDR2 (germline): SGHDT, YYEEEE. CDR3 length: 12 residues.

This clone appeared a single time. This chain uses TRBV28 with TRBJ1-2; the match to TRBD1 covers 8 bases. V dropped 9 bases and J dropped 4; count of bases not matched to a gene: 10. Germline-derived CDR1 and CDR2 are MDHEN and SYDVKM. The CDR3 contains 14 residues. CDR3 sequence reads: CASQNSGGFYGYTF. The CDR3 bases are TGTGCCAGTCAGAATTCAGGGGGCTTCTATGGCTACACCTTC.

This rearrangement joins TRBV4-2 to TRBJ1-2; no clear D. The germline V gene has CDR1 LGHNA and CDR2 YNFKEQ. Trimming stripped 0 bases from V and 5 bases from J, with 10 bases between. This CDR3 has 14 amino acids. The CDR3 DNA is TGTGCCAGCAGCCAAGAAGAGCGTGGATATGGCTACACCTTC. Translated: CASSQEERGYGYTF.

The chain employs TRBV3-1 (or the pseudogene TRBV3-2) and TRBJ1-2; TRBD1 is a possible D gene (5 bases). The V end lost 2 bases, the J end lost 6 bases, and 16 bases lay between the germline ends. The CDR3 is 15 residues long. Germline-derived CDR1 and CDR2 are LGHDT and YNNKEL (reference sequence). For the CDR3, the DNA is TGTGCCAGCAGCCAAACTCCCAGGGATCGAGATGGCTACACCTTC. Translated, it gives CASSQTPRDRDGYTF.

The V and J genes are TRBV15 and TRBJ1-2; D unresolved. The CDR3 has 13 amino acids. Germline CDR1 LNHNV, CDR2 YYDKDF (reference sequence). V was cut by 0 bases and J by 4 bases, with 6 bases left in between. DNA of the CDR3: TGTGCCACCAGCAGAGAGGGGAGCTATGGCTACACCTTC. Its protein is CATSREGSYGYTF.

The chain has TRBV6-1 and TRBJ2-7; possible D gene TRBD2, 7 bases. This CDR3 region has 16 residues. With 0 bases removed from V and 2 bases from J, the gap between germline ends came to 14 bases. CDR1 MNHNS and CDR2 SASEGT come from the germline V gene. The CDR3 nucleotides read TGTGCCAGCAGTGAAGCCCCCCGGGGGGCTGCCTACGAGCAGTACTTC. Protein product: CASSEAPRGAAYEQYF.